These 31 T cell receptor beta chains share one sample of origin, sequenced in a study of PD-1 blockade in classical Hodgkin lymphoma. The time point was: cycle 4 day 1 (C4D1), after 6 weeks of nivolumab. With no exception, relapse followed autologous stem cell transplantation in all patients, and brentuximab vedotin exposure varied. Repertoires were generated with immunoSEQ multiplex PCR, while TCRdb's copy carries only in-frame clones and drops some. Of about 50,000 clones in the sample, 90% were seen once. The sample consisted of peripheral blood mononuclear cells (PBMCs), taken before the fourth cycle of nivolumab. The receptor source for this set is a human donor with classical Hodgkin lymphoma.

V and J are TRBV28 and TRBJ2-7; TRBD2 agrees at 15 bases. The J segment lost 6 bases and the V segment lost 9 bases, leaving 6 bases of the junction unmatched. The CDR3 sequence is 14 residues long. Germline CDR1 MDHEN, CDR2 SYDVKM. The CDR3, as DNA: TGTGCCAGTGGGACTAGCGGGAGGTCCGGCGAGCAGTACTTC. It yields the protein CASGTSGRSGEQYF.

This chain links TRBV7-6 with TRBJ2-5; D unresolved. Germline V gives CDR1 SGHVS, CDR2 FNYEAQ. The CDR3 sequence is 12 residues long. The V and J ends lost 1 base and 5 bases respectively, with 5 bases between them. CDR3 protein: CASSLVVETQYF. CDR3 bases: TGTGCCAGCAGCTTAGTGGTCGAGACCCAGTACTTC.

J is TRBJ2-1 and V is TRBV10-3; TRBD2 aligns across 14 bases. The CDR3 contains 16 residues. CDR1 is ENHRY and CDR2 is SYGVKD in the germline V gene. V gave up 2 bases and J gave up 6 bases; unmatched junction bases: 3. As DNA, the CDR3 is TGTGCCATCAGTGAGGTGGGACTAGCGGGAGTCAATGAGCAGTTCTTC. It is translated as CAISEVGLAGVNEQFF.

The J gene is TRBJ1-1, the V gene TRBV5-5; no reliable D call. The CDR3 is 13 amino acids. The V gene lost 2 bases and the J gene lost 0 bases, with 5 bases spanning the gap. Germline V gene lookup returns CDR1 SGHKS and CDR2 YYEKEE (reference sequence). The CDR3 sequence is CASSFELNTEAFF. The CDR3 DNA sequence: TGTGCCAGCAGCTTCGAACTGAACACTGAAGCTTTCTTT.

Only a few counts were recorded for this clone. The chain links TRBV27 to TRBJ1-2; a possible D gene is TRBD1 (6 bases). The CDR3 has 16 amino acids. Germline lookup yields CDR1 MNHEY and CDR2 SMNVEV (reference sequence). V was pared by 6 bases and J by 1 base, with 18 bases between. This CDR3 is CASSTFRGQLNYGYTF. The CDR3, as DNA: TGTGCCAGCAGCACCTTCAGGGGTCAACTTAACTATGGCTACACCTTC.

The gene calls are TRBV19 and TRBJ2-7, with D tentatively TRBD1 (5 bases). This CDR3 comprises 15 residues. The germline CDR1 and CDR2 sequences are LNHDA and SQIVND (reference sequence). V gave up 3 bases and J gave up 3 bases, with 15 bases separating them. CDR3 nucleotide sequence: TGTGCCAGTAGTATCCTAGGTGCAGGGAACTACGAGCAGTACTTC. This translates into CASSILGAGNYEQYF. The full variable domain, its missing parts supplied by reference TRBV19 and TRBJ2-7, is DGGITQSPKYLFRKEGQNVTLSCEQNLNHDAMYWYRQDPGQGLRLIYYSQIVNDFQKGDIAEGYSVSREKKESFPLTVTSAQKNPTAFYLCASSILGAGNYEQYFGPGTRLTVT.

J is TRBJ2-7 and V is TRBV7-3; D remains ambiguous. The CDR3 has 11 residues. Trimming left V 6 bases short and J 2 bases short, with 5 bases between. Germline lookup yields CDR1 SGHTA and CDR2 FQGTGA. The CDR3 coding sequence is TGTGCCAGCAGGGGTCCCTACGAGCAGTACTTC. This gives the protein CASRGPYEQYF.

This sequence joins TRBV9 and TRBJ1-5; D gene uncertain. CDR3 length: 15 amino acids. V was pared by 0 bases and J by 0 bases, with 7 bases between. Germline V gives CDR1 SGDLS, CDR2 YYNGEE. The CDR3 region is CASSVGLNSNQPQHF. For the CDR3, the DNA is TGTGCCAGCAGCGTAGGACTAAATAGCAATCAGCCCCAGCATTTT.

The rearrangement uses TRBV25-1 and TRBJ2-5; weak D call: TRBD1 (5 bases). The V and J ends lost 3 bases and 4 bases respectively, with 9 bases between them. The germline V gene encodes CDR1 MGHDK and CDR2 SYGVNS. The CDR3 extends over 13 amino acids. CDR3 DNA: TGTGCCAGCAGTGAGGCAGGGTTAGAGACCCAGTACTTC. This translates into CASSEAGLETQYF.

V gene TRBV6-1 combines with J gene TRBJ2-2, with D possibly being TRBD2 (6 bases). Germline CDR1 reads MNHNS; CDR2 reads SASEGT. The CDR3 is made up of 15 amino acids. V lost 6 bases to trimming and J lost 3 bases, with 14 bases between them. In DNA form, the CDR3 reads TGTGCCAGCAGCGCGGGACTCAGTCACACCGGGGAGCTGTTTTTT. This gives the protein CASSAGLSHTGELFF.

The V call is TRBV30, the J call TRBJ2-6; D call uncertain. CDR1 is GTSNPN, CDR2 SVGIG, per germline (reference sequence). This CDR3 region has 15 residues. V was shortened by 3 bases and J by 2 bases, with 11 bases between the two germline ends. This chain's CDR3 is CAWSRPIPGANVLTF. Written as DNA, the CDR3 is TGTGCCTGGAGCCGACCGATTCCTGGGGCCAACGTCCTGACTTTC.

The V call is TRBV28, the J call TRBJ2-7; 8 positions agree with TRBD2. The germline CDR1 and CDR2 sequences are MDHEN and SYDVKM. V lost 6 bases to trimming and J lost 4 bases; unmatched junction nucleotides: 11. The length of the CDR3 is 15 residues. In DNA, the CDR3 is TGTGCCAGCAGCCCACGAGGGACTAGTCGGTACGAGCAGTACTTC. Encoded protein: CASSPRGTSRYEQYF.

This clone was detected a few times. The chain recombines TRBV6-5 with TRBJ2-7; TRBD1 matches at 8 bases. Germline assignment: CDR1 MNHEY and CDR2 SVGAGI. CDR3 length equals 13 residues. The V and J ends lost 6 bases and 2 bases, in that order; junction bases with no gene match: 3. In nucleotides, the CDR3 is TGTGCCAGCAGCTGGACAGGGACCTACGAGCAGTACTTC. Protein: CASSWTGTYEQYF.

The chain employs TRBV7-3 and TRBJ2-7; possible D gene TRBD2, 5 bases. The CDR3 covers 14 residues. The germline V gene has CDR1 SGHTA and CDR2 FQGTGA. V lost 5 bases to trimming and J lost 1 base, with 12 bases between them. CDR3 sequence reads: CASSPGSGSYEQYF. The CDR3 DNA follows: TGTGCCAGCAGCCCGGGGTCCGGTTCCTACGAGCAGTACTTC. Looking up the rest from reference TRBV7-3 and TRBJ2-7 gives the full variable domain: GAGVSQTPSNKVTEKGKYVELRCDPISGHTALYWYRQSLGQGPEFLIYFQGTGAADDSGLPNDRFFAVRPEGSVSTLKIQRTERGDSAVYLCASSPGSGSYEQYFGPGTRLTVT.

The CDR3 bases are TGTGCCAGCAGGCTACAGGGTGGATGGGGGGTCTATGGCTACACCTTC. Encoded protein: CASRLQGGWGVYGYTF. This chain joins TRBV27 and TRBJ1-2; TRBD1 might be the D (6 bases). Germline values: CDR1 MNHEY, CDR2 SMNVEV (reference sequence). Trimming took 6 bases from V and 4 from J, leaving 21 bases between them. There are 16 residues in the CDR3.

CDR3 region: CASSPFSGGNSYEQYF. The CDR3 region has the DNA TGTGCCAGCTCACCATTTTCAGGGGGCAACTCCTACGAGCAGTACTTC. This chain links TRBV18 with TRBJ2-7, with 8 nucleotides matching TRBD1. The CDR3 is 16 residues long. Germline V gene lookup returns CDR1 KGHSH and CDR2 LQKENI. V shed 2 bases and J 0 bases; nucleotides not matched to a gene: 6.

The rearrangement links TRBV19 to TRBJ2-1; a possible D gene is TRBD2 (6 bases). From germline, CDR1 is LNHDA and CDR2 SQIVND (reference sequence). With 7 bases removed from V and 1 base from J, the gap between germline ends came to 17 bases. This CDR3 contains 16 residues. The CDR3, as DNA: TGTGCCAGTACGCCTCTGGGGCGGGAATCCTACAATGAGCAGTTCTTC. It yields the protein CASTPLGRESYNEQFF.

This chain uses TRBV19 with TRBJ1-3; D might be TRBD1 (5 bases). V was clipped by 5 bases and J by 2 bases, with 7 bases between them. The CDR3 extends over 13 amino acids. Germline lookup yields CDR1 LNHDA and CDR2 SQIVND (reference sequence). Here the CDR3 reads CASSLGPGNTIYF. The CDR3 nucleotides read TGTGCCAGTAGTCTGGGGCCTGGAAACACCATATATTTT.

This clone was observed a single time. The J gene is TRBJ2-2, the V gene TRBV9, with 10 bases aligning to TRBD2. There are 17 residues in the CDR3. Trimming took 2 bases from V and 8 from J; bases not matched to a gene: 12. Germline CDR1 and CDR2: SGDLS and YYNGEE. The CDR3 protein is CASSVIMGTSVSGELFF. Written as DNA, the CDR3 is TGTGCCAGCAGCGTTATAATGGGGACTAGCGTCTCAGGGGAGCTGTTTTTT.

The chain's CDR3 is CASSQTGTGAYEQYF. The DNA of the CDR3 is TGCGCCAGCAGCCAAACCGGGACAGGGGCCTACGAGCAGTACTTC. The J gene is TRBJ2-7, the V gene TRBV4-1, with TRBD1 matching 10 bases. The germline V gene encodes CDR1 MGHRA and CDR2 YSYEKL. V lost 2 bases and J lost 2; bases outside the gene matches: 3. The CDR3 is made up of 15 amino acids.

This chain uses TRBV30 with TRBJ1-2, with D tentatively TRBD1 (5 bases). This CDR3 comprises 12 residues. Looked up from germline, CDR1 is GTSNPN and CDR2 is SVGIG (reference sequence). Trimming stripped 4 bases from V and 7 bases from J, with 13 bases between. DNA for the CDR3: TGTGCCTGGACCCCTGGGGGGGGTGGCTACACCTTC. It codes for CAWTPGGGGYTF.

This rearrangement joins TRBV10-3 to TRBJ1-1, with 9 nucleotides matching TRBD1. V was pared by 6 bases and J by 1 base, with 3 bases of the junction left unmatched. From germline, CDR1 is ENHRY and CDR2 SYGVKD. The length of the CDR3 is 14 residues. CDR3 residues: CAISWGQGNTEAFF. The CDR3 coding sequence is TGTGCCATCAGCTGGGGACAGGGGAACACTGAAGCTTTCTTT.

The CDR3 spells CASSLSSGRAHEQYF. The DNA for the CDR3 is TGTGCCAGCAGTTTATCTAGCGGGAGGGCCCACGAGCAGTACTTC. V gene TRBV28 combines with J gene TRBJ2-7; 12 bases align to TRBD2. Germline values: CDR1 MDHEN, CDR2 SYDVKM. V was clipped by 1 base and J by 5 bases; unmatched bases: 3. The CDR3 covers 15 residues.

V and J are TRBV14 and TRBJ2-3; D possibly corresponds to TRBD2 (6 bases). Germline V lookup: CDR1 SGHDN, CDR2 FVKESK. The CDR3 consists of 16 residues. V was shortened by 0 bases and J by 4 bases, with 14 bases between the two germline ends. For the CDR3, the DNA is TGTGCCAGCAGCCAAGAGGGAGGTTCAGGCGCAGATACGCAGTATTTT. Protein: CASSQEGGSGADTQYF.

The chain has TRBV15 and TRBJ1-2, with D unresolved. Trimming cost V 5 bases and J 4 bases, with 5 bases left between them. Germline CDR1 reads LNHNV; CDR2 reads YYDKDF (reference sequence). This CDR3 is 11 amino acids long. The CDR3 region has the DNA TGTGCCACCAGCCACAGCTATGGCTACACCTTC. Translated: CATSHSYGYTF.

About this clone itself: One junction end disagrees with the germline gene, perhaps due to a read error. The chain is built from TRBV6-5 and TRBJ2-1, with D possibly called TRBD1 or TRBD2 (5 bases each). This CDR3 contains 15 residues. From germline, CDR1 is MNHEY and CDR2 SVGAGI. CDR3 in DNA: TGTGCCAGCACTTACCGGGACCCCTCCTACAATGAGCAGTTCTTC. This encodes CASTYRDPSYNEQFF.

The V and J genes are TRBV13 and TRBJ1-3; D is unresolved. In germline, CDR1 is PRHDT, CDR2 FYEKMQ (reference sequence). Trimming took 3 bases from V and 1 from J, leaving 10 bases between them. The CDR3 has 15 amino acids. As DNA, the CDR3 is TGTGCCAGCAGCTTCAACGACGCATCTGGAAACACCATATATTTT. It is translated as CASSFNDASGNTIYF. The full variable domain, rest sourced from reference TRBV13 and TRBJ1-3, is AAGVIQSPRHLIKEKRETATLKCYPIPRHDTVYWYQQGPGQDPQFLISFYEKMQSDKGSIPDRFSAQQFSDYHSELNMSSLELGDSALYFCASSFNDASGNTIYFGEGSWLTVV.

This clone was detected only once. This chain connects TRBV21-1 to TRBJ2-4; the table calls TRBD2, which could not be checked here. TRBV21-1 is tagged as a pseudogene. The CDR3 sequence is 17 residues long. The DNA for the CDR3 is TGTGCCAGCAGCAAAGCGCGGGCATCCTTAGCCAAAAACATTCAGTACTTC. This encodes CASSKARASLAKNIQYF.

The chain carries TRBV28 and TRBJ2-7; 10 positions agree with TRBD2. The CDR3 runs 13 residues. CDR1 and CDR2 (germline): MDHEN, SYDVKM. Trimming at V came to 8 bases and at J to 5 bases, leaving 6 bases not matched to a gene. The CDR3 sequence is CASLSSGRNEQYF. CDR3 nucleotide sequence: TGTGCCAGCCTGAGTAGCGGGAGGAACGAGCAGTACTTC.

This chain joins TRBV10-1 and TRBJ1-1; maybe TRBD1 (6 bases). V lost 5 bases and J lost 1, with 14 bases in between. The CDR3 extends over 15 amino acids. CDR1 WNHNN and CDR2 SYGVQD come from the germline V gene (reference sequence). CDR3 coding DNA: TGCGCCAGCAGTAGATTACAGGGCCCGAACACTGAAGCTTTCTTT. Its protein product is CASSRLQGPNTEAFF.

This rearrangement joins TRBV5-4 to TRBJ2-3; 13 bases agree with TRBD2. V shed 4 bases, J shed 8 bases, and the junction held 10 bases outside the gene matches. The CDR3 spans 16 residues. In germline, CDR1 is SGHNT, CDR2 YYREEE (reference sequence). CDR3 sequence reads: CASSPELAGGRGTQYF. As DNA, the CDR3 is TGTGCCAGCAGCCCCGAACTAGCGGGAGGGCGGGGTACGCAGTATTTT.